These T cell receptor beta chains were read from a single sample in a study of blood T cells in healthy people across ages. In TCRdb, the 5' RACE reads were re-called with MiXCR into one record per CDR3 protein. The repertoire holds approximately 800,000 distinct CDR3 sequences, 58% seen once, with approximately 21% in the top ten. Sequencing was carried out using blood. All receptors derive from a man between 25 and 39 years old in good health. CDR3s include the opening cysteine and the closing phenylalanine or tryptophan. The D gene is left open where the match is weak. Size is omitted from some rows. Given values are once, few, many or a class for expanded clones.

. | TRBJ2-7 | TRBV27 | few | TGTGCCAGCAGTTCCGGGGCTACCTACGAGCAGTACTTC | CASSSGATYEQYF
TRBD2 | TRBJ2-1 | TRBV7-2 | many | TGTGCCAGCAGCCGACTAGCGGGAGGGGGTGAGCAGTTCTTC | CASSRLAGGGEQFF
. | TRBJ2-5 | TRBV28 | few | TGTGCCAGCAGTGGCGAGTTACAGATAGAGACCCAGTACTTC | CASSGELQIETQYF
. | TRBJ1-2 | TRBV20-1 | many | TGCAGTGCGGGAGACTTCGGGGGATCCTATGGCTACACCTTC | CSAGDFGGSYGYTF
TRBD1 | TRBJ1-2 | TRBV25-1 | . | TGTGCCAGCAGTGAACCAGGACAGGGGTACTTGGGCTACACCTTC | CASSEPGQGYLGYTF
TRBD2 | TRBJ2-5 | TRBV4-2 | . | TGTGCCAGCAGCCAAGAAGCGGGAGCGGGAGAGACCCAGTACTTC | CASSQEAGAGETQYF
. | TRBJ2-7 | TRBV3-1 | . | TGTGCCAGCAGCCAGCAGGCGGGGTCGAGCTCCTACGAGCAGTACTTC | CASSQQAGSSSYEQYF
TRBD2 | TRBJ2-5 | TRBV2 | . | TGTGCCAGCAGCCCGGGACTAGCGAGGAACAATGAGCAGTACTTC | CASSPGLARNNEQYF
TRBD1 | TRBJ2-5 | TRBV5-6 | few | TGTGCCAGCAGCTTGGCCGGGACAGGCGACCGGACCCAGTACTTC | CASSLAGTGDRTQYF
. | TRBJ2-1 | TRBV6-2/TRBV6-3 | . | TGTGCCAGCAGGCCGGGCGGGGCACATGAGCAGTTCTTC | CASRPGGAHEQFF
. | TRBJ2-5 | TRBV20-1 | . | TGCAGTGCTAAAGGACAATTTCAAGAGACCCAGTACTTC | CSAKGQFQETQYF
. | TRBJ1-6 | TRBV6-4 | few | TGTGCCAGCAGACGGGACGGGTATAATTCACCCCTCCACTTT | CASRRDGYNSPLHF
TRBD2 | TRBJ2-7 | TRBV9 | few | TGTGCCAGCAGCCCCTCCGCTAGCGGGTTATCCTACGAGCAGTACTTC | CASSPSASGLSYEQYF
TRBD1 | TRBJ2-7 | TRBV20-1 | . | TGCAGTGCCCCCGGACAGGGCCTCTACGAGCAGTACTTC | CSAPGQGLYEQYF
. | TRBJ2-5 | TRBV5-1 | . | TGCGCCAGTGCCTTGGGGACTGCGCAAGAGACCCAGTACTTC | CASALGTAQETQYF
. | TRBJ2-3 | TRBV5-1 | few | TGCGCCAGCAGCTCTGGGGGTAGCGCAGATACGCAGTATTTT | CASSSGGSADTQYF
. | TRBJ2-4 | TRBV11-3 | . | TGTGCCAGCAGCGAGAGAGGGGGAAACATTCAGTACTTC | CASSERGGNIQYF
TRBD2 | TRBJ2-4 | TRBV4-1 | . | TGCGCCAGCAGCCAACACCTAGGACTAGCGGGGGCTGAGCAGTACTTC | CASSQHLGLAGAEQYF
TRBD1 | TRBJ1-1 | TRBV30 | . | TGTGCCTGGAGCTACAGGGGGGGGGAAGCTTTCTTT | CAWSYRGGEAFF
TRBD1 | TRBJ1-5 | TRBV20-1 | once | TGCAGTGCCAGGACAGGCGCCTCCAATCAGCCCCAGCATTTT | CSARTGASNQPQHF
. | TRBJ1-5 | TRBV10-3 | . | TGTGCCATCAGGAGCGGGGATCAGCCCCAGCATTTT | CAIRSGDQPQHF
. | TRBJ2-7 | TRBV20-1 | . | TGCAGTGCTAGAGACGCGAGAACGTCGAGGGAGCAGTACTTC | CSARDARTSREQYF
TRBD2 | TRBJ2-7 | TRBV7-2 | . | TGTGCCAGCAGCTCGCGCGACCTGGGACTACTCGCCGGGCAGTACTTC | CASSSRDLGLLAGQYF
. | TRBJ2-5 | TRBV27 | many | TGTGCCAGCAGCCGACAGAGACAAGAGACCCAGTACTTC | CASSRQRQETQYF